This T cell receptor (beta chain) was sequenced during a study of cytomegalovirus exposure and HLA in healthy donors. Use of 60 Vbeta and 13 Jbeta primers characterized the PCR. Repertoires were generated with immunoSEQ multiplex PCR, while TCRdb's copy carries only in-frame clones and drops some. The sample has approximately 200,000 clones, roughly four fifths seen once. This receptor was obtained from a woman aged 18-35 years in good health and CMV-seropositive. What was sequenced was PBMCs.

The CDR3 DNA reads TGTGCCAGCAGTTCGGGGACAGGGGGCTATGGCTACACCTTC. This codes for CASSSGTGGYGYTF. This chain uses TRBV28 with TRBJ1-2, with TRBD1 matching over 11 bases. CDR1 MDHEN and CDR2 SYDVKM come from the germline V gene. This CDR3 spans 14 amino acids. The V segment lost 4 bases and the J segment 4 bases; nucleotides outside the gene matches: 2.